Listed here is a single TCR beta chain. Its specificity is unknown. The data were taken from a study of blood T cells in healthy people across ages. The CDR3 loop spans 15 amino acids. Germline-derived CDR1 and CDR2 are MNHEY and SVGEGT. Losses at the gene ends were 2 bases for V and 5 bases for J; bases not matched to a gene: 5. Investigators took roughly 10 milliliters of peripheral blood from every donor. A second PCR of roughly 7 to 11 cycles used a sample-barcoded 5' primer and a J-beta primer mix. Each of the cDNA molecules was tagged by a template-switch adaptor with 12 random nucleotides. TCRdb passed the 5' RACE reads through MiXCR, listing each CDR3 protein once. The sample contains about 280,000 distinct CDR3 sequences, roughly 27% of which appear only once. Study observations and caveats: Diversity estimates from one million T cells were considered underestimates.

This TCR was recovered from a woman in her 70s in good health. The genes are TRBV6-2 or TRBV6-3 and TRBJ1-1, with 10 bases fitting TRBD1. Material for sequencing was blood. In DNA form, the CDR3 reads TGTGCCAGCAGTTACCATGGGACAGGGGAAACTGAAGCTTTCTTT. As protein: CASSYHGTGETEAFF.